This is a list of T cell receptor beta chains from one sample in a study of cytomegalovirus exposure and HLA in healthy donors. Repertoires were generated with immunoSEQ multiplex PCR, while TCRdb's copy carries only in-frame clones and drops some. This sample has 55,000 to 80,000 clones, with around 63% found just once. The sample comprised PBMCs. The receptors stem from a woman aged 25 to 39 in good health and CMV-seronegative. CDR3s include the opening cysteine and the closing phenylalanine or tryptophan. Fields, in order: clone size, V gene, J gene, D gene, CDR3 protein, CDR3 DNA. A D gene is named only where the DNA matches it firmly. Some rows have no size entry. The others give once, few or many, or a class for an expanded clone.

clone size: .
V gene: TRBV6-1
J gene: TRBJ2-3
D gene: TRBD2
CDR3 protein: CASSLRAGGPDTQYF
CDR3 DNA: TGTGCCAGCAGCCTCCGAGCGGGGGGCCCAGATACGCAGTATTTT

clone size: .
V gene: TRBV5-1
J gene: TRBJ1-1
D gene: .
CDR3 protein: CASSFGLTVTGTEAFF
CDR3 DNA: TGCGCCAGCAGCTTCGGCCTGACGGTGACGGGCACTGAAGCTTTCTTT

clone size: few
V gene: TRBV6-6
J gene: TRBJ2-5
D gene: TRBD1
CDR3 protein: CASSPTTGGEETQYF
CDR3 DNA: TGTGCCAGCAGCCCAACGACAGGGGGCGAAGAGACCCAGTACTTC

clone size: .
V gene: TRBV19
J gene: TRBJ2-7
D gene: .
CDR3 protein: CASSVAGARPYEQYF
CDR3 DNA: TGTGCCAGTAGTGTAGCAGGGGCCCGACCCTACGAGCAGTACTTC

clone size: .
V gene: TRBV7-6
J gene: TRBJ2-3
D gene: TRBD2
CDR3 protein: CASRQAGGGLDTQYF
CDR3 DNA: TGTGCCAGCAGGCAAGCGGGGGGGGGTCTAGATACGCAGTATTTT

clone size: .
V gene: TRBV6-5
J gene: TRBJ2-7
D gene: TRBD1
CDR3 protein: CASSYRQGYEQYF
CDR3 DNA: TGTGCCAGCAGTTATCGACAGGGCTACGAGCAGTACTTC

clone size: .
V gene: TRBV19
J gene: TRBJ1-5
D gene: .
CDR3 protein: CASSIKAGDYSNQPQHF
CDR3 DNA: TGTGCCAGTAGTATAAAGGCAGGGGATTATAGCAATCAGCCCCAGCATTTT

clone size: once
V gene: TRBV21-1
J gene: TRBJ1-3
D gene: .
CDR3 protein: CASSNSPSGNTIYF
CDR3 DNA: TGTGCCAGCAGCAACTCTCCCTCTGGAAACACCATATATTTT

clone size: few
V gene: TRBV6-1
J gene: TRBJ2-7
D gene: .
CDR3 protein: CASSLTTLGEQYF
CDR3 DNA: TGTGCCAGCAGTCTCACTACCCTCGGGGAGCAGTACTTC

clone size: .
V gene: TRBV7-9
J gene: TRBJ1-2
D gene: TRBD1
CDR3 protein: CASSLVGQANYGYTF
CDR3 DNA: TGTGCCAGCAGCTTAGTTGGACAGGCTAACTATGGCTACACCTTC

clone size: .
V gene: TRBV25-1
J gene: TRBJ2-7
D gene: .
CDR3 protein: CASSESQDKTYEQYF
CDR3 DNA: TGTGCCAGCAGTGAATCCCAGGACAAGACGTACGAGCAGTACTTC

clone size: once
V gene: TRBV6-1
J gene: TRBJ2-3
D gene: TRBD1
CDR3 protein: CASRYRGRTDTQYF
CDR3 DNA: TGTGCCAGCAGGTACAGGGGGCGGACAGATACGCAGTATTTT

clone size: once
V gene: TRBV28
J gene: TRBJ2-7
D gene: TRBD1
CDR3 protein: CASRRDRGSYEQYF
CDR3 DNA: TGTGCCAGCAGACGGGACAGGGGGTCCTACGAGCAGTACTTC

clone size: few
V gene: TRBV2
J gene: TRBJ2-5
D gene: .
CDR3 protein: CASSEPYRAGAQETQYF
CDR3 DNA: TGTGCCAGCAGTGAACCTTACAGGGCGGGGGCTCAAGAGACCCAGTACTTC

clone size: .
V gene: TRBV4-2
J gene: TRBJ2-6
D gene: .
CDR3 protein: CASSKTMGTGANVLTF
CDR3 DNA: TGTGCCAGCAGCAAAACAATGGGGACAGGGGCCAACGTCCTGACTTTC

clone size: .
V gene: TRBV28
J gene: TRBJ2-5
D gene: .
CDR3 protein: CASSGRRGGETQYF
CDR3 DNA: TGTGCCAGCAGTGGGCGAAGGGGTGGGGAGACCCAGTACTTC

clone size: .
V gene: TRBV5-5
J gene: TRBJ2-4
D gene: .
CDR3 protein: CASSSPVFSKNIQYF
CDR3 DNA: TGTGCCAGCAGCTCCCCAGTGTTTTCCAAAAACATTCAGTACTTC